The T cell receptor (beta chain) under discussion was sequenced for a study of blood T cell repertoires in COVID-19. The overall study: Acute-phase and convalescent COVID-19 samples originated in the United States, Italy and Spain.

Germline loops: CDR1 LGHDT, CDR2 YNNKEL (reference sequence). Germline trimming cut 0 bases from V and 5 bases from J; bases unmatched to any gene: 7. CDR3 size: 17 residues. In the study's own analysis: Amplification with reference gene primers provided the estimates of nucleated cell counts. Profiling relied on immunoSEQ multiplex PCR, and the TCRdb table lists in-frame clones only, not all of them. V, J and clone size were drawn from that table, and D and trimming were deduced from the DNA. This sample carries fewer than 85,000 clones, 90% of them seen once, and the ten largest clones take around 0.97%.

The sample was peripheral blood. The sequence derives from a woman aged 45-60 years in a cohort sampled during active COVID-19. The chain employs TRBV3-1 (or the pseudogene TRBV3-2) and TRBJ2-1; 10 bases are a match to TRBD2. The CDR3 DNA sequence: TGTGCCAGCAGCCAAGATCCAGCGGGAGGGCCCCACAATGAGCAGTTCTTC. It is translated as CASSQDPAGGPHNEQFF.